The present entry profiles one TCR beta chain with its context. The antigen remains undetermined. This sample was included in a study of cytomegalovirus exposure and HLA in healthy donors. On the study more broadly: Around 89 million unique TCRs from HLA-typed donors made up an early data release.

This CDR3 region has 19 residues. V shed 3 bases and J shed 2 bases, with 24 bases lying between them. CDR1 and CDR2 (germline): MGHRA, YSYEKL. Points from the study as a whole: Donors belonging to an Asian-associated ancestry cluster reportedly showed fewer N-insertions in productive TCRs than the roughly 670-donor mean, according to what a later analysis found. Overall, approximately 150 TCR beta chains were annotated as cytomegalovirus-associated. After further analysis at a later stage, some 15,000 TCR beta sequences were associated with HLA alleles at 0.05 false discovery rate.

In the PCR, 60 Vbeta and 13 Jbeta primers were used. The data were produced by immunoSEQ multiplex PCR, yet TCRdb's version contains in-frame clones alone and is incomplete. This sample has 110,000 to 150,000 clones, with around 75% found just once. Source material: PBMCs. The chain couples TRBV4-1 to TRBJ2-3; D may be TRBD1 (6 bases). The clonotype was recovered from a woman under 40 in good health and CMV-seronegative. The CDR3 nucleotides read TGCGCCAGCAGCCACCCCGGACAGAACATCCTAGTCAACACAGATACGCAGTATTTT. It translates to CASSHPGQNILVNTDTQYF.